The rows below give T cell receptor beta chains drawn from one sample of a study of response to subunit inactivated influenza vaccine. TCRdb independently ran MiXCR on the RT-PCR reads; one entry per CDR3 protein. The data contain hundreds of thousands of distinct CDR3 sequences, around 13% of them singletons. Source: PBMCs from blood, taken around 14 days before vaccination. Every receptor here comes from a man aged 45-65 years who received an inactivated influenza vaccine. The CDR3 runs from the conserved cysteine through the conserved F or W. The D gene is left open where the match is weak. Clone size is not always given. Where it is, it says once, few, many or a class for expanded clones.

TGTGCCAGCAGTGAACAGGCATCATTGGATACGCAGTATTTT	CASSEQASLDTQYF	.	.	TRBJ2-3	TRBV2
TGTGCCACCAGTGATCCACGGACAGGGGGCTCCTACGAGCAGTACTTC	CATSDPRTGGSYEQYF	TRBD1	few	TRBJ2-7	TRBV24-1
TGTGCCACCAGCGAGGGACTAGGGGGAGCTGGACTTACCTACGAGCAGTACTTC	CATSEGLGGAGLTYEQYF	TRBD2	few	TRBJ2-7	TRBV15
TGTGCCAGCAGCCAAGACCGGACAGGGGTGGGATCCGAGCAGTACTTC	CASSQDRTGVGSEQYF	TRBD1	.	TRBJ2-7	TRBV14
TGTGCCAGCAGCTTGTTAGCGGGGGGAACTGGTGAGCAGTTCTTC	CASSLLAGGTGEQFF	TRBD2	.	TRBJ2-1	TRBV5-4
TGTGCCAGCAGTTCCAGTGCGGTCTCTGGGGCCAACGTCCTGACTTTC	CASSSSAVSGANVLTF	.	.	TRBJ2-6	TRBV28
TGCGCCAGCAGTGACGCGGGCGGCACAGATACGCAGTATTTT	CASSDAGGTDTQYF	.	.	TRBJ2-3	TRBV10-1
TGCAGTGCTAGAGATCCGGTATTAGCGGGAGGTCGCTCCTACAATGAGCAGTTCTTC	CSARDPVLAGGRSYNEQFF	TRBD2	.	TRBJ2-1	TRBV20-1
TGCGCCAGCAGCCAAGTACACGGATCCTACGAGCAGTACTTC	CASSQVHGSYEQYF	.	many	TRBJ2-7	TRBV4-1
TGCAGCGTTGACCTGACAGGGGACGAGCAGTACTTC	CSVDLTGDEQYF	TRBD1	.	TRBJ2-7	TRBV29-1
TGTGCCAGCAGCGTAAGACAGGGCGGCACAGATACGCAGTATTTT	CASSVRQGGTDTQYF	TRBD1	.	TRBJ2-3	TRBV7-2
TGCGCCAGCAGCCCAATGGGGGACCTTAAAATGAACACTGAAGCTTTCTTT	CASSPMGDLKMNTEAFF	.	many	TRBJ1-1	TRBV4-3
TGTGCCAGCAGCCCCCCGCGGGGGGAGCATCGTGCCACTGAAGCTTTCTTT	CASSPPRGEHRATEAFF	.	.	TRBJ1-1	TRBV7-9
TGTGCCAGCAGTTTCCCAACAGGGACTTACACCGGGGAGCTGTTTTTT	CASSFPTGTYTGELFF	.	few	TRBJ2-2	TRBV12-3/TRBV12-4
TGTGCCAGCAGTTTAGGGGACAGGGGGCGGAGGACTGAAGCTTTCTTT	CASSLGDRGRRTEAFF	TRBD1	.	TRBJ1-1	TRBV12-3/TRBV12-4
TGTGCCAGCACCCCGGGACAGGGGGATAGAAATCAGCCCCAGCATTTT	CASTPGQGDRNQPQHF	TRBD1	.	TRBJ1-5	TRBV28
TGTGCCAGCCGCTACGCAGGGGGCATCAATGAGCAGTTCTTC	CASRYAGGINEQFF	TRBD1	many	TRBJ2-1	TRBV12-3/TRBV12-4
TGCAGCGTTGGTACAGTTTCCTACAATGAGCAGTTCTTC	CSVGTVSYNEQFF	.	many	TRBJ2-1	TRBV29-1
TGTGCCAGCATAAAGCGGGAGCTCAGGGAGACCCAGTACTTC	CASIKRELRETQYF	TRBD2	few	TRBJ2-5	TRBV2
TGTGCCAGCAGTTTCTTGGGACCTAACTCTGGAAACACCATATATTTT	CASSFLGPNSGNTIYF	.	.	TRBJ1-3	TRBV28
TGTGCCAGCAGTCCCAGTAACAGGGGAGGTCAGCCCCAGCATTTT	CASSPSNRGGQPQHF	TRBD1	few	TRBJ1-5	TRBV12-3/TRBV12-4
TGCAGTGCTCCAGAACTATCTAGCACAGATACGCAGTATTTT	CSAPELSSTDTQYF	.	.	TRBJ2-3	TRBV20-1
TGTGCCACCGGGGGACAGGGGTCTAATGAGCAGTTCTTC	CATGGQGSNEQFF	TRBD1	.	TRBJ2-1	TRBV25-1
TGTGCCAGCAGCTTAAATAAGGCGAGTCGAGTTTTCACCGGGGAGCTGTTTTTT	CASSLNKASRVFTGELFF	.	many	TRBJ2-2	TRBV11-2
TGTGCCAGCAGCCGAGGGGGCCAGAGGGAGCAGTACTTC	CASSRGGQREQYF	TRBD1	once	TRBJ2-7	TRBV3-1
TGTGCCAGCAGCTTAGGAGTCAGAGACTATGGCTACACCTTC	CASSLGVRDYGYTF	.	many	TRBJ1-2	TRBV11-2
TGCAGTGCTAGACCCTGGGACACCCGCTCCTACAATGAGCAGTTCTTC	CSARPWDTRSYNEQFF	.	few	TRBJ2-1	TRBV20-1
TGCGCCAGCAGCCCCACCTTAGGGATGAACACTGAAGCTTTCTTT	CASSPTLGMNTEAFF	.	few	TRBJ1-1	TRBV5-1
TGTGCCAGCAGTTACTCGATAAGTGCCCAAAGATACGAGCAGTACTTC	CASSYSISAQRYEQYF	.	few	TRBJ2-7	TRBV6-5
TGCAGTGCTATATACATTAGCGCCTCCTACAATGAGCAGTTCTTC	CSAIYISASYNEQFF	.	few	TRBJ2-1	TRBV20-1
TGCAGTGCTAGTTTCCCCCCGAAAGTGGTCTACGAGCAGTACTTC	CSASFPPKVVYEQYF	.	few	TRBJ2-7	TRBV20-1
TGTGCCAGCAGCTTCACCTGGGAAGCGAACACCGGGGAGCTGTTTTTT	CASSFTWEANTGELFF	.	few	TRBJ2-2	TRBV3-1
TGTGCCAGCAGTTACCTAGCGGGAGCAGATACGCAGTATTTT	CASSYLAGADTQYF	TRBD2	few	TRBJ2-3	TRBV6-2/TRBV6-3
TGTGCCAGCACCCAAGGTGGGGGGACTGAAGCTTTCTTT	CASTQGGGTEAFF	.	many	TRBJ1-1	TRBV6-2/TRBV6-3
TGTGCCAGTAGTAGTGGGCTACGGAACACTGAAGCTTTCTTT	CASSSGLRNTEAFF	.	few	TRBJ1-1	TRBV19
TGTGCCAGCAGCTTCCAGACAGGGATGGCGGAGACCCAGTACTTC	CASSFQTGMAETQYF	TRBD1	few	TRBJ2-5	TRBV7-9
TGTGCCACCAGCAGCGCCAGGGTGGGCGTTGAGACCCAGTACTTC	CATSSARVGVETQYF	.	few	TRBJ2-5	TRBV15
TGCGCCAGCAGCCCAGGTAGCGGAAAGGGATACGAGCAGTACTTC	CASSPGSGKGYEQYF	.	.	TRBJ2-7	TRBV5-1
TGTGCCAGCACCACTACCCGACAGAACAATGAGCAGTTCTTC	CASTTTRQNNEQFF	.	.	TRBJ2-1	TRBV11-2
TGTGCCAGCAGCGACACAGGGGGCGTCGAGCAGTACTTC	CASSDTGGVEQYF	TRBD1	.	TRBJ2-7	TRBV12-3/TRBV12-4
TGTGCCAGCAGCTTAGGGGCAGGCTTAATGAACACCGGGGAGCTGTTTTTT	CASSLGAGLMNTGELFF	.	few	TRBJ2-2	TRBV7-2
TGTGCCAGCAGCCAAGGGAGACTAGCGGGGAGCACAGATACGCAGTATTTT	CASSQGRLAGSTDTQYF	TRBD2	.	TRBJ2-3	TRBV3-1
TGTGCCAGCAGCGTAGGCCTAGCGGGCGCAGATACGCAGTATTTT	CASSVGLAGADTQYF	TRBD2	few	TRBJ2-3	TRBV9
TGTGCCAGCAGTTACTCCTGGCCGTCGGTCGAGCAGTACTTC	CASSYSWPSVEQYF	.	few	TRBJ2-7	TRBV6-2/TRBV6-3
TGTGCCAGCAATCGCGTAGAAGAGACCCAGTACTTC	CASNRVEETQYF	.	few	TRBJ2-5	TRBV9
TGCAGTGCTAGAGACCGGGAGTTCCGGGGGGGCACAGATACGCAGTATTTT	CSARDREFRGGTDTQYF	TRBD2	many	TRBJ2-3	TRBV20-1
TGTGCCAGCAGCTTAGAACGTTTAGGCATCCACCCCCAGTACTTC	CASSLERLGIHPQYF	.	.	TRBJ2-5	TRBV11-2
TGCGCCAGCAGCTTGGAGGGAAACACCGGGGAGCTGTTTTTT	CASSLEGNTGELFF	.	many	TRBJ2-2	TRBV5-1
TGCAGTGCCCTTAGCGGGACCCTATCCAATGAGCAGTTCTTC	CSALSGTLSNEQFF	TRBD2	many	TRBJ2-1	TRBV20-1
TGTGCCAGCAGTTTAGGGACAGGGCCAGATACGCAGTATTTT	CASSLGTGPDTQYF	TRBD1	many	TRBJ2-3	TRBV12-3/TRBV12-4
TGTGCCAGTAGGGGGGCGAGGTACACTGAAGCTTTCTTT	CASRGARYTEAFF	.	few	TRBJ1-1	TRBV19
TGTGCCACCAGCAGACCCGCCCTACGGAAGTTTAACTATGGCTACACCTTC	CATSRPALRKFNYGYTF	.	few	TRBJ1-2	TRBV15
TGTGCCAGCAGTTTAGGCGGGCCAGGGTACCAAGAGACCCAGTACTTC	CASSLGGPGYQETQYF	.	many	TRBJ2-5	TRBV28
TGTGCCAGCAGCCAAGATGCAGGACAGGGAAATCAGCCCCAGCATTTT	CASSQDAGQGNQPQHF	TRBD1	few	TRBJ1-5	TRBV4-2
TGTGCCAGCAGCCAAGATCTGGGTACGCAGTATTTT	CASSQDLGTQYF	.	.	TRBJ2-3	TRBV4-2
TGTGCCAGCAGCCTCCTGGGCGCAGGGGGCAGTTCACCCCTCCACTTT	CASSLLGAGGSSPLHF	TRBD1	.	TRBJ1-6	TRBV7-2
TGTGCCAGCAGCTTAGCAGGGTTGGATGGAGATACGCAGTATTTT	CASSLAGLDGDTQYF	.	few	TRBJ2-3	TRBV7-2
TGTGCCACCAGTGATTTGCCCGACAGGGGGCCGAGAAATGAGCAGTTCTTC	CATSDLPDRGPRNEQFF	TRBD1	.	TRBJ2-1	TRBV24-1
TGTGCCAGCAGTTTAGCGCTAAGCGCAGTCGGAAACACCATATATTTT	CASSLALSAVGNTIYF	.	few	TRBJ1-3	TRBV12-3/TRBV12-4